The 5 T cell receptor gamma chains listed next were all sequenced from one sample in a study of gamma delta lymphoproliferative disorders and STAT genes. PBMCs from patients and controls supplied the genomic DNA for sequencing. TCRdb reapplied CATT to the multiplex PCR reads. The data contain 5,000 or so gamma-chain clones, around 8% of them singletons. The sequencing input was blood. These receptor sequences come from a human donor in good health.

This clone is medium-sized. This chain uses TRGV4 with TRGJP1. The J gene was missing in TCRdb and was found by matching the end of the DNA to germline. Germline CDR1 reads EGSTGY; CDR2 reads YDSYTSSV. The CDR3 spans 19 residues. V was pared by 0 bases and J by 3 bases, with 16 bases of the junction left unmatched. For the CDR3, the DNA is TGTGCCACCTGGGATGGGCCATGGGAACTACGGGCCACTGGTTGGTTCAAGATATTT. Translating gives CATWDGPWELRATGWFKIF.

This clone is medium-sized by share. The chain links TRGV9 to TRGJ1 or TRGJ2. The J gene, left out of TCRdb, was set here by checking the DNA against germline. This CDR3 has 13 amino acids. Germline trimming cut 3 bases from V and 5 bases from J; bases unmatched to any gene: 7. Germline CDR1 is GITISATS and CDR2 is ISYDGTV (reference sequence). The CDR3 here is CALWENSNYKKLF. CDR3 nucleotides: TGTGCCTTGTGGGAGAACTCCAATTATAAGAAACTCTTT.

By share of the sample, this clone is medium-sized. Written as DNA, the CDR3 is TGTGCCACCTGGGACGGGTTTTGTGATTGGATCAAGACGTTT. The encoded protein is CATWDGFCDWIKTF. The genes are TRGV2 and TRGJP2. Because TCRdb records no J gene, it was assigned here through a match of the DNA to germline. Germline loops: CDR1 EGSNGY, CDR2 YDSYNSKV. The V segment lost 0 bases and the J segment 6 bases; nucleotides outside the gene matches: 4. The CDR3 is 14 amino acids.

Judged by abundance, this clone is medium-sized (0.01 to 0.1%). The V gene is TRGV10; the J gene was not called. TRGV10 is flagged as an ORF with uncertain function. This CDR3 has 9 amino acids. The CDR3 nucleotides read TGTGCTGCGTGGGATTCCAGACTCTTT. It yields the protein CAAWDSRLF.

This clone was picked up many times. The J gene is TRGJP1, the V gene TRGV9. Here the J gene was assigned by germline matching of the DNA, as TCRdb has none. Germline V gene lookup returns CDR1 GITISATS and CDR2 ISYDGTV (reference sequence). V lost 3 bases, J lost 2 bases, and 9 bases stayed unmatched. The length of the CDR3 is 16 residues. CDR3 region: CALWETLGTTGWFKIF. The CDR3 DNA follows: TGTGCCTTGTGGGAGACCCTCGGGACCACTGGTTGGTTCAAGATATTT.